The rows below give T cell receptor beta chains drawn from one sample of a study of T cell responses to AZD1222 COVID-19 vaccine. Profiled with immunoSEQ multiplex PCR; TCRdb holds only in-frame clones, not every one. The repertoire includes roughly 100,000 clones, approximately 88% of them detected once, and over 15% sits in the top ten. Material: peripheral blood, obtained on day 0 of AZD1222 vaccination. The source of these receptors is an adult in good health. Each CDR3 is given with its conserved first and last residue. Each record gives: D gene, J gene, V gene, clone size, CDR3 protein, CDR3 DNA. The D gene is left open where the match is weak. Where a row states a size, it is once, few, many or the class of an expanded clone; other rows omit it.

- | TRBJ1-4 | TRBV19 | - | CASSKSATNEKLFF | TGTGCCAGTAGTAAAAGTGCAACTAATGAAAAACTGTTTTTT
TRBD1 | TRBJ2-1 | TRBV4-3 | - | CASSPRQGSLVNEQFF | TGCGCCAGCAGCCCCCGACAGGGCTCACTGGTAAATGAGCAGTTCTTC
TRBD1 | TRBJ2-7 | TRBV19 | - | CASSILTGTGFNEQYF | TGTGCCAGTAGTATACTCACCGGGACAGGGTTCAACGAGCAGTACTTC
- | TRBJ1-1 | TRBV7-3 | - | CASSPTGPTEAFF | TGTGCCAGCAGCCCGACCGGACCCACTGAAGCTTTCTTT
- | TRBJ1-6 | TRBV3-1/TRBV3-2 | - | CASTPGVGYNSPLHF | TGTGCCAGCACTCCAGGGGTCGGCTATAATTCACCCCTCCACTTT
- | TRBJ2-3 | TRBV9 | - | CASSPSLLDTQYF | TGTGCCAGCAGCCCATCTCTCTTAGATACGCAGTATTTT
- | TRBJ2-6 | TRBV19 | - | CASSIQQGTGANVLTF | TGTGCCAGTAGTATCCAACAGGGCACTGGGGCCAACGTCCTGACTTTC
- | TRBJ2-7 | TRBV28 | - | CASSLGGILSYEQYF | TGTGCCAGCAGTTTAGGAGGGATCCTCTCCTACGAGCAGTACTTC
- | TRBJ2-1 | TRBV7-3 | - | CASGLSSYNEQFF | TGTGCCAGTGGACTCAGCTCCTACAATGAGCAGTTCTTC
- | TRBJ2-7 | TRBV3-1/TRBV3-2 | - | CASSQDGSIGWNEQYF | TGTGCCAGCAGCCAAGATGGCTCAATCGGTTGGAACGAGCAGTACTTC
TRBD1 | TRBJ1-4 | TRBV28 | - | CASSEGAQGLFF | TGTGCCAGCAGTGAGGGGGCGCAGGGACTGTTTTTT
- | TRBJ1-1 | TRBV13 | - | CASSSPLGGNTEAFF | TGTGCCAGCAGCTCCCCCCTCGGGGGGAACACTGAAGCTTTCTTT
- | TRBJ2-3 | TRBV11-3 | - | CASSLGLLQSTDTQYF | TGTGCCAGCAGCTTAGGACTATTACAATCCACAGATACGCAGTATTTT
TRBD2 | TRBJ2-2 | TRBV12-5 | - | CASRTSGNTGELFF | TGTGCTAGCCGGACTAGCGGGAACACCGGGGAGCTGTTTTTT
- | TRBJ2-5 | TRBV2 | - | CARTPPSYQETQYF | TGTGCCAGGACCCCTCCTAGCTATCAAGAGACCCAGTACTTC
TRBD2 | TRBJ2-1 | TRBV3-1/TRBV3-2 | - | CASSPREGQNEQFF | TGTGCCAGCAGCCCACGGGAGGGCCAGAATGAGCAGTTCTTC
TRBD2 | TRBJ2-1 | TRBV4-3 | - | CASSRKGLAGNNEQFF | TGCGCCAGCAGCCGGAAAGGACTAGCGGGGAACAATGAGCAGTTCTTC
- | TRBJ1-5 | TRBV7-8 | - | CASSRIPGGPQHF | TGTGCCAGCAGCCGAATCCCGGGGGGACCCCAGCATTTT
TRBD1 | TRBJ1-2 | TRBV7-2 | - | CASRPSWGQGASSYGYTF | TGTGCCAGCAGGCCTAGCTGGGGACAGGGGGCGAGTAGCTATGGCTACACCTTC
- | TRBJ1-6 | TRBV28 | few | CASTGSGPSPLHF | TGTGCCAGTACAGGCTCGGGGCCTTCACCCCTCCACTTT
- | TRBJ2-1 | TRBV6-5 | few | CASSYSTGTRYNEQFF | TGTGCCAGCAGTTACTCAACCGGGACACGGTACAATGAGCAGTTCTTC
- | TRBJ1-5 | TRBV4-1 | - | CASSQVGKQRNQPQHF | TGCGCCAGCAGCCAAGTCGGGAAACAGAGGAATCAGCCCCAGCATTTT